The next 11 T cell receptor beta chains were all read from a single sample in a study of CD8 T cells in ankylosing spondylitis. Each CDR3 protein gets one entry after TCRdb re-called the 5' RACE reads with MiXCR. The table has under 250,000 distinct CDR3 sequences, under 35% seen once. The sequenced sample consisted of blood, either unsorted or a sorted T cell fraction (not recorded which). These receptors were taken from a male donor with ankylosing spondylitis or in good health (not recorded which).

This clonotype was seen only once. The chain is built from TRBV27 and TRBJ1-1, with D possibly matching TRBD1 (5 bases). Trimming took 0 bases from V and 0 from J, leaving 14 bases between them. Germline CDR1 reads MNHEY; CDR2 reads SMNVEV (reference sequence). The CDR3 consists of 17 residues. DNA of the CDR3: TGTGCCAGCAGTTTATCGCCCGGGGCCTTATTGAACACTGAAGCTTTCTTT. Translating it yields CASSLSPGALLNTEAFF.

This chain joins TRBV7-8 and TRBJ2-5, with D possibly being TRBD1 (5 bases). Germline V gene lookup returns CDR1 SGHVS and CDR2 FQNEAQ. The CDR3 contains 17 residues. V gave up 5 bases and J gave up 2 bases, with 21 bases separating them. Here the CDR3 DNA reads TGTGCCAGCAGCCCTCTGGGGTCGTTTCGGACACAAGAGACCCAGTACTTC. It is translated as CASSPLGSFRTQETQYF.

This chain links TRBV20-1 with TRBJ2-3, with a possible D match to TRBD2 (7 bases). The germline gives CDR1 DFQATT, CDR2 SNEGSKA (reference sequence). The length of the CDR3 is 14 residues. Trimming shortened V by 3 bases and J by 2 bases, and 12 bases separated the two germline ends. The CDR3 sequence is CSARGGTNTDTQYF. DNA for the CDR3: TGCAGTGCTAGGGGGGGGACAAACACAGATACGCAGTATTTT.

This clonotype was seen only a few times. The V gene is TRBV20-1, the J gene TRBJ2-7; TRBD2 aligns across 11 bases. The germline CDR1 and CDR2 sequences are DFQATT and SNEGSKA (reference sequence). Trimming cost V 3 bases and J 5 bases; bases outside gene matches: 6. The CDR3 is 14 residues long. CDR3 in DNA: TGCAGTGCTAGGAAACTAGCGGGGGTCGACGAGCAGTACTTC. Residues: CSARKLAGVDEQYF.

The chain couples TRBV10-3 to TRBJ2-7; 8 nucleotides line up with TRBD1. There are 13 residues in the CDR3. Germline V gene lookup returns CDR1 ENHRY and CDR2 SYGVKD. Losses at the gene ends were 6 bases for V and 5 bases for J; bases not matched to a gene: 6. The CDR3 sequence: CAIRPTGDHEQYF. The DNA for the CDR3 is TGTGCCATCAGACCGACAGGGGACCACGAGCAGTACTTC.

The chain uses TRBV29-1 and TRBJ2-1; D gene ambiguous. Germline CDR1 is SQVTM and CDR2 is ANQGSEA. V lost 5 bases, J lost 0 bases, and 17 bases lay in between. This CDR3 spans 16 amino acids. CDR3 loop: CSVPRVPGISYNEQFF. The CDR3 region has the DNA TGCAGCGTTCCTAGGGTACCCGGAATCTCCTACAATGAGCAGTTCTTC.

This clonotype was counted between two and nine times. The gene calls are TRBV12-3 or TRBV12-4 and TRBJ2-5; 9 bases fit TRBD2. This CDR3 has 15 amino acids. The ends lost 1 base at V and 2 bases at J; junction bases unmatched: 2. The CDR3 sequence is CASSLERGAQETQYF. The CDR3 coding sequence is TGTGCCAGCAGTTTAGAGCGGGGGGCTCAAGAGACCCAGTACTTC.

This clonotype was seen repeatedly, ten times or more. V is TRBV29-1 and J is TRBJ2-7, with D perhaps matching TRBD1 or TRBD2 (6 bases each). The germline V and J ends were trimmed by 6 bases and 9 bases, with 18 bases remaining between them. Germline values: CDR1 SQVTM, CDR2 ANQGSEA. This CDR3 spans 12 amino acids. The CDR3 DNA is TGCAGCGTCCCCTCGGGGGCCTTGGGGCAGTACTTC. Translation: CSVPSGALGQYF.

The sample holds many counts of this clonotype. CDR3 DNA sequence: TGCAGCGTCGCTCCTGGACAGGGGGCAACTGGCTACACCTTC. It translates to CSVAPGQGATGYTF. The chain links TRBV29-1 to TRBJ1-2; 11 nucleotides line up with TRBD1. Germline loops: CDR1 SQVTM, CDR2 ANQGSEA. Trimming took 6 bases from V and 7 from J; bases not matched to a gene: 10. This CDR3 has 14 amino acids.

The rearrangement joins TRBV6-5 to TRBJ2-3, with no clear D. The CDR3 extends over 15 amino acids. Germline assignment: CDR1 MNHEY and CDR2 SVGAGI. Trimming stripped 3 bases from V and 0 bases from J, with 10 bases between. In DNA form, the CDR3 reads TGTGCCAGCAGTTATACCCCGACAAGCACAGATACGCAGTATTTT. Translating it yields CASSYTPTSTDTQYF.

This clonotype was observed a handful of times. The J gene is TRBJ1-4, the V gene TRBV20-1; D is possibly TRBD1 (6 bases). Between the trimmed V and J ends, which lost 4 bases and 8 bases, there was a span of 14 bases. Germline CDR1 reads DFQATT; CDR2 reads SNEGSKA (reference sequence). The CDR3 covers 13 residues. DNA for the CDR3: TGCAGTGCTATGGGGGGCTGGGGAGAAAAACTGTTTTTT. Residues: CSAMGGWGEKLFF.